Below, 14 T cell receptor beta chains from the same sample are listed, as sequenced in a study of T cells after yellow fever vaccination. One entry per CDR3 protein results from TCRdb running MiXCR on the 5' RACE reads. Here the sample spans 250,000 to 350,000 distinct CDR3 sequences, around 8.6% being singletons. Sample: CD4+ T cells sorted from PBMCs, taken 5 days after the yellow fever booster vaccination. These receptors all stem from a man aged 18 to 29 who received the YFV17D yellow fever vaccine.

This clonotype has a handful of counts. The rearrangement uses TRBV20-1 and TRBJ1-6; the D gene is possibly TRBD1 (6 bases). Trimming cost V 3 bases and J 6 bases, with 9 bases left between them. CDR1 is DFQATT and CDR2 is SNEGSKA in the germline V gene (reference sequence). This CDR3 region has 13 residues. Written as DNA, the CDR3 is TGCAGTGCTAGTCCCAGGGGTAATTCACCCCTCCACTTT. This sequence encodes CSASPRGNSPLHF.

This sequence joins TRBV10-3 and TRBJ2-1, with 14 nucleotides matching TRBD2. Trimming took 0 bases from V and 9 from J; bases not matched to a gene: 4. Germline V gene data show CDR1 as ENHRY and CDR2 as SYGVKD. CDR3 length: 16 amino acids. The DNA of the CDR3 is TGTGCCATCAGTGAGTCGTGGACTAGCGGGGGGACTGAGCAGTTCTTC. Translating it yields CAISESWTSGGTEQFF.

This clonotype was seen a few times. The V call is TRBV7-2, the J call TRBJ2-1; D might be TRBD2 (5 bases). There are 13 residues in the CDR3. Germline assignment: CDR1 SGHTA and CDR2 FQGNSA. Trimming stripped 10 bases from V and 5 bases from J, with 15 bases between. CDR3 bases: TGTGCCACGCGGGCTAGCCTTAACAATGAGCAGTTCTTC. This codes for CATRASLNNEQFF.

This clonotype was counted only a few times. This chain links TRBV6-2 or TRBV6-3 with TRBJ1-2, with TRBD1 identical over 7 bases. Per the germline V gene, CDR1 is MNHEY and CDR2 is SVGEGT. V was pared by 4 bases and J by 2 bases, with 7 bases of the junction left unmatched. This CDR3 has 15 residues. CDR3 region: CASSLTGVYNYGYTF. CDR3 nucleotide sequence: TGTGCCAGCAGTTTAACAGGGGTTTACAACTATGGCTACACCTTC.

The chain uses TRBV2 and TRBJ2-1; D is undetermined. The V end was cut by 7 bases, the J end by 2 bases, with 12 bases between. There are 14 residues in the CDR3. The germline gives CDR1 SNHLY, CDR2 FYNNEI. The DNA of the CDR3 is TGTGCCAGCACGGATCCAGGAACCTACAATGAGCAGTTCTTC. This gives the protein CASTDPGTYNEQFF.

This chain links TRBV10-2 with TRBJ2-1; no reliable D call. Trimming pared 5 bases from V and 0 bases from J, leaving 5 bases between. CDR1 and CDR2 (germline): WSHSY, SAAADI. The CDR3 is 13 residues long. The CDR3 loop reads CASSSVSYNEQFF. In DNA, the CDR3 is TGCGCCAGCAGTAGCGTCTCCTACAATGAGCAGTTCTTC.

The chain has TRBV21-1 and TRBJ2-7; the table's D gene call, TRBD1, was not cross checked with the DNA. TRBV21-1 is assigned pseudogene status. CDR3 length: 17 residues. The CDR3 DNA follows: TGTGCCAGCAGCCTCCCCGAGGTAGGGGGGCGGCGCGACGAGCAGTACGTC. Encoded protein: CASSLPEVGGRRDEQYV.

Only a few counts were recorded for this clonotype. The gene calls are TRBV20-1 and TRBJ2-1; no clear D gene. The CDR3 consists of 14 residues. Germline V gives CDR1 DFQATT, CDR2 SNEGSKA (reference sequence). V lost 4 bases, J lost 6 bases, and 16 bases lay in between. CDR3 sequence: CSATLENRPNEQFF. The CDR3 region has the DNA TGCAGTGCTACTCTGGAGAACAGACCCAATGAGCAGTTCTTC.

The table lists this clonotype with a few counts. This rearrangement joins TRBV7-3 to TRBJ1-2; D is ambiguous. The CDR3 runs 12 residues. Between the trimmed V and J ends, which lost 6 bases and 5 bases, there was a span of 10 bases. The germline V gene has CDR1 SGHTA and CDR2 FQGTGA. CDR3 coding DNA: TGTGCCAGCAGTTCCGGACGGTATGGCTACACCTTC. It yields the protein CASSSGRYGYTF.

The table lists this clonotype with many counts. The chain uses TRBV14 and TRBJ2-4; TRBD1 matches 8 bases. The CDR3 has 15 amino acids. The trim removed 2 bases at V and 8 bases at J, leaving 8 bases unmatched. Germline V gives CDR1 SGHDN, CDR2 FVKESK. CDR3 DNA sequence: TGTGCCAGCAGCCAACTTACAGGGGGGTCGGACATTCAGTACTTC. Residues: CASSQLTGGSDIQYF.

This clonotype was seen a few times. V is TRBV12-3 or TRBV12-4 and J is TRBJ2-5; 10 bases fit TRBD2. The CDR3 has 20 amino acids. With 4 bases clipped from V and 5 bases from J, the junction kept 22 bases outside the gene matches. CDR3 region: CASSSLRAGGPSIKTETQYF. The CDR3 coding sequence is TGTGCCAGCAGTTCCCTCCGAGCGGGGGGGCCTTCGATTAAAACGGAGACCCAGTACTTC.

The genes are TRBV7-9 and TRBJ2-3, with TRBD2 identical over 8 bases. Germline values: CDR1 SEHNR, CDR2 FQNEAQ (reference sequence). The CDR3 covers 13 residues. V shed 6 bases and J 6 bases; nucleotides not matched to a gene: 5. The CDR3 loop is CASRTCGGDTQYF. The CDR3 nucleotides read TGTGCCAGCAGGACCTGCGGGGGGGATACGCAGTATTTT.

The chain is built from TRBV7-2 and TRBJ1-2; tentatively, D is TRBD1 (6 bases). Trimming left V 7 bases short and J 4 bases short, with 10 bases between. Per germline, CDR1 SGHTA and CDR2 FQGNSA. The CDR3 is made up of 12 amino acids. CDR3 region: CASMDSGYGYTF. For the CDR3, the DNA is TGTGCCAGCATGGACAGCGGCTATGGCTACACCTTC.

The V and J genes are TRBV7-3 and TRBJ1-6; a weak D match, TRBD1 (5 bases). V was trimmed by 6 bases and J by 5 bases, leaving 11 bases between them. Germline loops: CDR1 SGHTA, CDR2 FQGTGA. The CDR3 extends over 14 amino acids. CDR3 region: CASSRDGNNSPLHF. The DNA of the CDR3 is TGTGCCAGCAGTCGGGACGGCAATAATTCACCCCTCCACTTT.